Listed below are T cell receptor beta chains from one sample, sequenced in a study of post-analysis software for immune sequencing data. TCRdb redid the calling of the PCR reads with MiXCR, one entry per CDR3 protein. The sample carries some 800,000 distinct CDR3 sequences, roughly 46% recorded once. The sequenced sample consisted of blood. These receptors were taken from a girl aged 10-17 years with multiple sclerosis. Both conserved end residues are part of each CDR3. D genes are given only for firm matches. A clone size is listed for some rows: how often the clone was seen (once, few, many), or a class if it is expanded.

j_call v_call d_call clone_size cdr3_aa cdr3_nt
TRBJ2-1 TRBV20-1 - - CSARWGGEVINEQFF TGCAGTGCTAGGTGGGGCGGAGAGGTAATCAATGAGCAGTTCTTC
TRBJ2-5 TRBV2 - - CASSASSGGTETQYF TGTGCCAGCAGCGCAAGTTCGGGGGGCACGGAGACCCAGTACTTC
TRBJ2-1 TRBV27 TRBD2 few CASSYAGDGLNEQFF TGTGCCAGCAGTTACGCGGGAGATGGTCTTAATGAGCAGTTCTTC
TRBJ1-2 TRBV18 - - CASSTSGSNYGYTF TGTGCCAGCTCAACATCCGGGTCCAACTATGGCTACACCTTC
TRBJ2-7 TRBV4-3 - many CASSPGTGFEQYF TGCGCCAGCAGCCCGGGAACAGGGTTCGAGCAGTACTTC
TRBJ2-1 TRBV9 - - CASSVRLAPGPLYNEQFF TGTGCCAGCAGCGTAAGGCTAGCGCCGGGCCCTCTCTACAATGAGCAGTTCTTC
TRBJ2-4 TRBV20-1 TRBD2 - CSGGLAGVGNIQYF TGCAGTGGCGGACTAGCGGGAGTGGGAAACATTCAGTACTTC
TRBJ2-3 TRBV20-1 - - CSARGLSGGRVDTQYF TGCAGTGCTAGGGGGCTTTCAGGGGGGCGTGTAGATACGCAGTATTTT
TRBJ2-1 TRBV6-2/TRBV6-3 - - CASAHNEQFF TGTGCCAGCGCCCACAATGAGCAGTTCTTC
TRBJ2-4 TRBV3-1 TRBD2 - CASSLLAERNIQYF TGTGCCAGCAGCCTACTAGCGGAGAGGAACATTCAGTACTTC
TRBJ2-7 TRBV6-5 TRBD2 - CASSPTERGTYEQYF TGTGCCAGCAGCCCAACGGAGCGGGGAACCTACGAGCAGTACTTC
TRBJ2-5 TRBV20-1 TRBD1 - CSASDRVQETQYF TGCAGTGCTAGCGACAGGGTCCAAGAGACCCAGTACTTC
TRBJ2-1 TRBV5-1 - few CASRFYEGNEQFF TGCGCCAGCAGATTCTACGAGGGCAATGAGCAGTTCTTC
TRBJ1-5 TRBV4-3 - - CASSKAFGQPQHF TGCGCCAGCAGCAAGGCCTTTGGTCAGCCCCAGCATTTT
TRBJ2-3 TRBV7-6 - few CASARMGTDTQYF TGTGCGTCCGCAAGGATGGGCACAGATACGCAGTATTTT
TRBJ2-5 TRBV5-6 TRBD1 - CASSADRARKTQYF TGTGCCAGCAGCGCGGACAGGGCACGTAAGACCCAGTACTTC
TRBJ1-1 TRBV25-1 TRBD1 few CASSGGTGGPNTEAFF TGTGCCAGCAGTGGGGGGACAGGGGGTCCGAACACTGAAGCTTTCTTT
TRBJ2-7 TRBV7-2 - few CASSPGSRGSEQYF TGTGCCAGCAGCCCCGGGTCACGGGGCTCCGAGCAGTACTTC
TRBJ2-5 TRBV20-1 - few CSAETLVSETQYF TGCAGTGCTGAGACGTTAGTATCGGAGACCCAGTACTTC
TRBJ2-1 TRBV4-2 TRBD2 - CASSQGLAGGYEQFF TGTGCCAGCAGCCAAGGACTAGCGGGAGGTTATGAGCAGTTCTTC
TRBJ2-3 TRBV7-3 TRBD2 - CASSPPGLGFGTDTQYF TGTGCCAGCAGCCCCCCGGGACTAGGTTTTGGCACAGATACGCAGTATTTT
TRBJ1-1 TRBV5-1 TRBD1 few CASSFRDRSIDEAFF TGCGCCAGCAGCTTTCGGGACAGGAGTATTGATGAAGCTTTCTTT
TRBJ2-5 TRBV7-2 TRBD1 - CASSSPRTGWVETQYF TGTGCCAGCAGCTCTCCCCGGACAGGATGGGTGGAGACCCAGTACTTC
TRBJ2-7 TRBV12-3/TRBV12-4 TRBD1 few CASSFWDRDYEQYF TGTGCCAGCAGTTTTTGGGACAGGGACTACGAGCAGTACTTC
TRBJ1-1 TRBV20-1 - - CSARIEGLYTEAFF TGCAGTGCTAGGATAGAGGGTCTTTACACTGAAGCTTTCTTT
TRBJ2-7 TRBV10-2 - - CASSELAGNYEQYF TGCGCCAGCAGTGAGCTTGCGGGGAACTACGAGCAGTACTTC
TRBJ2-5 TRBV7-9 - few CASSRTVGQETQYF TGTGCCAGCAGCCGGACAGTGGGGCAAGAGACCCAGTACTTC
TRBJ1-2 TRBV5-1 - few CASSTNLGVQGYGYTF TGCGCCAGCAGCACGAATTTGGGGGTCCAGGGCTATGGCTACACCTTC
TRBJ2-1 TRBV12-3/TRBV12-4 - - CASSLEGTPYEQFF TGTGCCAGCAGTTTGGAGGGGACTCCCTACGAGCAGTTCTTC
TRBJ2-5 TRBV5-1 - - CASSLATGDWAQYF TGCGCCAGCAGCTTGGCGACGGGGGACTGGGCCCAGTACTTC
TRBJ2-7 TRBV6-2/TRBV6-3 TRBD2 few CASSSAGDWYEQYF TGTGCCAGCAGTTCGGCGGGAGACTGGTACGAGCAGTACTTC
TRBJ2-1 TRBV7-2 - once CASSPPPENEQFF TGTGCCAGCAGCCCCCCCCCGGAAAATGAGCAGTTCTTC
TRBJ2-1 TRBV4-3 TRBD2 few CASSQDSGSLSEYNEQFF TGCGCCAGCAGCCAAGATAGCGGGAGCCTCTCCGAATACAATGAGCAGTTCTTC
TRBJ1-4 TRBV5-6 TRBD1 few CASSPGTGGHNEKLFF TGTGCCAGCAGCCCCGGGACAGGGGGCCATAATGAAAAACTGTTTTTT
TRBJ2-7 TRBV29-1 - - CSVEGVAGLLEQYF TGCAGCGTCGAAGGGGTTGCGGGTCTACTTGAGCAGTACTTC
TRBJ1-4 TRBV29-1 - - CSVGRGSGEKLFF TGCAGCGTTGGGAGGGGATCTGGGGAAAAACTGTTTTTT
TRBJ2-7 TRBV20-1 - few CSADTGGEQYF TGCAGTGCTGATACAGGTGGCGAGCAGTACTTC
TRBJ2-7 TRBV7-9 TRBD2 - CASASGSFYEQYF TGTGCCAGCGCAAGCGGGAGTTTCTACGAGCAGTACTTC
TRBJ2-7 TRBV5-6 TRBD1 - CASTYTRQGIVSYEQYF TGTGCCAGCACCTATACCCGACAGGGTATTGTTTCCTACGAGCAGTACTTC
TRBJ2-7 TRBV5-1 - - CASNGQGSSGRSYEQYF TGCGCCAGCAATGGACAGGGGTCTAGCGGGAGATCCTACGAGCAGTACTTC
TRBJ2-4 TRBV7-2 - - CASSKRPADTKNIQYF TGTGCCAGCAGCAAGAGGCCAGCAGATACAAAAAACATTCAGTACTTC
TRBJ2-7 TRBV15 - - CATSREARPYEQYF TGTGCCACCAGCAGAGAAGCCAGGCCCTACGAGCAGTACTTC